This T cell receptor (beta chain) was identified in a study of blood T cell repertoires in COVID-19. Overall study context: The United States, Italy and Spain were the sources of the acute and convalescent COVID-19 samples. Sources were T cells, B-cell-depleted T cells, or PBMCs; the material itself was cDNA or gDNA.

Per the authors' pipeline: Amplification from reference gene primers served as the basis for estimated nucleated cell counts. Repertoires were generated with immunoSEQ multiplex PCR, while TCRdb's copy carries only in-frame clones and drops some. V and J calls and clone size follow that table, whereas D and trimming were derived from the DNA. The sample lists some 240,000 clones, 85% to 90% seen once, with 4% to 5% in the top ten. Sequenced input: peripheral blood. This clonotype was sampled from a woman between 35 and 50 years old who had recovered from COVID-19.

The CDR3 loop reads CASSPHDSGYNEQFF. CDR3 in DNA: TGTGCCAGCAGCCCTCACGACAGTGGCTACAATGAGCAGTTCTTC. The chain has TRBV7-2 and TRBJ2-1, with D possibly being TRBD1 (5 bases). The CDR3 spans 15 residues. The ends were cut back, 5 bases at V and 3 bases at J, with 14 bases in the middle. From germline, CDR1 is SGHTA and CDR2 FQGNSA. Complete variable domain (other parts from reference TRBV7-2 and TRBJ2-1): GAGVSQSPSNKVTEKGKDVELRCDPISGHTALYWYRQSLGQGLEFLIYFQGNSAPDKSGLPSDRFSAERTGGSVSTLTIQRTQQEDSAVYLCASSPHDSGYNEQFFGPGTRLTVL.